This paragraph reports one TCR beta chain. Profiling relied on immunoSEQ multiplex PCR, and the TCRdb table lists in-frame clones only, not all of them. The sample gives approximately 82,000 clones, 80% to 90% of which show up once; 1% to 1.5% is in the top ten. This sample stems from a study of blood T cell repertoires in COVID-19. Overall study context: Samples came from the United States, Italy and Spain, spanning acute and convalescent COVID-19. Sources were T cells, B-cell-depleted T cells, or PBMCs; the material itself was cDNA or gDNA.

The participants were between about 18 and 90 years old and came from under 25 US areas. Participant-given clinical history determined each cohort assignment. From germline, CDR1 is SQVTM and CDR2 ANQGSEA. V gave up 1 base and J gave up 3 bases; unmatched junction bases: 10. This CDR3 region has 16 residues. The sequencing sample was made of PBMCs or T cells enriched from blood (not recorded which). This TCR derives from a woman aged 45-59 years with acute COVID-19. The chain joins TRBV29-1 to TRBJ2-3; TRBD2 matches 7 bases. The CDR3 DNA sequence: TGCAGCGTTGAAGGATGGGGCGGGAGAAAAACAGATACGCAGTATTTT. Protein: CSVEGWGGRKTDTQYF.